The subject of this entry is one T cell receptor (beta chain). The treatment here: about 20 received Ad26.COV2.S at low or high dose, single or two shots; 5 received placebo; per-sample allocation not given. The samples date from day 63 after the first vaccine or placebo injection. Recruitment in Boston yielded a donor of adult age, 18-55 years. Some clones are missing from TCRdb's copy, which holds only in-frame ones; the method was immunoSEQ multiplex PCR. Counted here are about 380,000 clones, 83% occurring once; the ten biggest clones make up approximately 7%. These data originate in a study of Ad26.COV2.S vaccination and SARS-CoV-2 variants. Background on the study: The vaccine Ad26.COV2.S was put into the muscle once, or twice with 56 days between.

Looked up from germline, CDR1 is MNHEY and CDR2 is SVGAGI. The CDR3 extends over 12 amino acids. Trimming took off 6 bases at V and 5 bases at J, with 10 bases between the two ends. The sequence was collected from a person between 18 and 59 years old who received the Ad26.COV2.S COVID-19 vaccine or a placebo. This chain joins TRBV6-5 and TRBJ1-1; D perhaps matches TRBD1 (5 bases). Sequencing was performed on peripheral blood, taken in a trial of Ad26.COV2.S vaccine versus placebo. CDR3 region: CASRDIWTEAFF. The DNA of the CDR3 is TGTGCCAGCAGGGACATATGGACTGAAGCTTTCTTT.